Each of the 10 T cell receptor beta chains below was sequenced from the same sample in a study of regulatory T cells in long-lasting Graves disease. Time point indicated: newly diagnosed GD, antithyroid drugs for less than 3 months. Isolated PBMC RNA provided the starting material for the TCR library. CDR3-region Arm-PCR and iRepertoire HTBI primers produced the TCR beta libraries. TCRdb re-called the multiplex PCR reads through MiXCR, storing one row per CDR3 protein. The data contain about 560,000 distinct CDR3 sequences, 15% to 20% of them singletons. Another study also made use of these data, one on T cells in Graves' hyperthyroidism and ophthalmopathy.

The material sequenced was peripheral blood mononuclear cells (PBMCs), taken at new diagnosis, from a patient treated with antithyroid drugs. The origin of the receptors is a man aged 18 to 30 with Graves disease.

A few counts support this clonotype. V gene TRBV20-1 combines with J gene TRBJ2-1; a weak D match, TRBD1 (6 bases). With 0 bases removed from V and 4 bases from J, the gap between germline ends came to 16 bases. The germline CDR1 and CDR2 sequences are DFQATT and SNEGSKA (reference sequence). The CDR3 loop spans 16 amino acids. The CDR3 bases are TGCAGTGCTAGAGACCGATTTGGACAGTGGTACAATGAGCAGTTCTTC. Translating it yields CSARDRFGQWYNEQFF.

With respect to this clonotype: This could be a read error, since a much larger clone is one nucleotide away. The chain is built from TRBV10-3 and TRBJ1-1, with a possible D match to TRBD1 (5 bases). CDR1 is ENHRY, CDR2 SYGVKD, per germline. The CDR3 contains 13 residues. The CDR3 coding sequence is TGTGCCATCCGCCGGGGGGAGAACACTGAAGCTTACTTT. Translation: CAIRRGENTEAYF.

This clonotype turned up a few times. The chain links TRBV30 to TRBJ1-5; D is unclear. Germline CDR1 reads GTSNPN; CDR2 reads SVGIG (reference sequence). This CDR3 spans 13 amino acids. V was clipped by 0 bases and J by 7 bases, with 10 bases between them. The CDR3 region has the DNA TGTGCCTGGAGTGTTCAGGCGTGGCAGCCCCAGCATTTT. It yields the protein CAWSVQAWQPQHF.

J is TRBJ2-2 and V is TRBV30, with 11 bases that match TRBD2. The germline V gene has CDR1 GTSNPN and CDR2 SVGIG (reference sequence). CDR3 length: 16 amino acids. After removal of 2 bases from V and 5 bases from J, the junction contained 7 bases not matched to a gene. The DNA for the CDR3 is TGTGCCTGGAGTACTAGCGGGAGATTAGGAACCGGGGAGCTGTTTTTT. This translates into CAWSTSGRLGTGELFF.

This clonotype has ten or more counts. The rearrangement joins TRBV6-1 to TRBJ2-7, with TRBD2 identical over 9 bases. The CDR3 spans 15 residues. J lost 2 bases, V lost 7 bases, and 9 bases had no gene match. The germline CDR1 and CDR2 sequences are MNHNS and SASEGT. The CDR3 protein is CASTRVAGATYEQYF. The CDR3 DNA is TGTGCCAGCACCAGAGTAGCGGGGGCGACCTACGAGCAGTACTTC.

A few counts support this clonotype. This chain connects TRBV19 to TRBJ2-1; 7 nucleotides match TRBD1. This CDR3 spans 15 amino acids. CDR1 and CDR2 (germline): LNHDA, SQIVND (reference sequence). Trimming took 7 bases from V and 0 from J; bases not matched to a gene: 6. The CDR3 is CASTWTGSSYNEQFF. The CDR3 DNA is TGTGCCAGTACTTGGACAGGCAGCTCCTACAATGAGCAGTTCTTC.

This clonotype was counted a few times. The rearrangement joins TRBV6-2 or TRBV6-3 to TRBJ2-7; D call uncertain. CDR3 length: 15 residues. Trimming stripped 2 bases from V and 4 bases from J, with 15 bases between. CDR1 and CDR2 from the germline V gene are MNHEY and SVGEGT. The CDR3, as DNA: TGTGCCAGCAGTTACAGTTTGGGTGGGGATTACGAGCAGTACTTC. Encoded protein: CASSYSLGGDYEQYF.

This clonotype was seen repeatedly, ten times or more. The chain is built from TRBV2 and TRBJ2-7; 8 bases are shared with TRBD2. The CDR3 spans 15 residues. With V trimmed by 6 bases and J by 6 bases, 13 bases remained unmatched. Germline values: CDR1 SNHLY, CDR2 FYNNEI. CDR3 region: CASSWRTSSGSEQYF. The DNA for the CDR3 is TGTGCCAGCAGCTGGCGGACTAGCTCAGGATCCGAGCAGTACTTC.

Many counts were recorded for this clonotype. This chain connects TRBV28 to TRBJ2-1; D call uncertain. From germline, CDR1 is MDHEN and CDR2 SYDVKM. Trimming removed 5 bases at V and 9 bases at J, with 23 bases between. The CDR3 has 16 residues. DNA for the CDR3: TGTGCCAGCAGTCCCCACAGCAGCTACTCCGTGGGTGAGCAGTTCTTC. It is translated as CASSPHSSYSVGEQFF.

This clonotype was seen a handful of times. The chain links TRBV9 to TRBJ2-1; no definite D call. The CDR3 loop spans 16 amino acids. Germline assignment: CDR1 SGDLS and CDR2 YYNGEE. V was pared by 0 bases and J by 2 bases, with 12 bases between. CDR3 nucleotides: TGTGCCAGCAGCGTAGTGTCATTAGCACCCTACAATGAGCAGTTCTTC. Translation gives CASSVVSLAPYNEQFF.